This entry lists 4 T cell receptor beta chains sequenced from one sample in a study of cytomegalovirus exposure and HLA in healthy donors. Primers for the PCR totalled 60 Vbeta and 13 Jbeta. The data were produced by immunoSEQ multiplex PCR, yet TCRdb's version contains in-frame clones alone and is incomplete. This sample has fewer than 250,000 clones, with around 86% found just once. The material sequenced was PBMCs. These receptor sequences come from a woman between 45 and 65 years old in good health and CMV-seropositive.

CDR3 in amino acids: CASSFSGTVTLTEAFF. Here the CDR3 DNA reads TGTGCCAGCAGTTTTTCCGGGACAGTGACGCTCACTGAAGCTTTCTTT. This chain joins TRBV28 and TRBJ1-1; 7 bases agree with TRBD1. The CDR3 is 16 residues long. After removal of 3 bases from V and 4 bases from J, the junction contained 11 bases not matched to a gene. Germline V gives CDR1 MDHEN, CDR2 SYDVKM.

This rearrangement joins TRBV25-1 to TRBJ1-1; tentatively, D is TRBD1 (6 bases). V dropped 2 bases and J dropped 4 bases, with 8 bases sitting between them. Germline lookup yields CDR1 MGHDK and CDR2 SYGVNS. The CDR3 has 13 residues. The CDR3 DNA reads as TGTGCCAGCAGTGAAGCAGGGGTCACTGAAGCTTTCTTT. Translating it yields CASSEAGVTEAFF.

The chain carries TRBV4-1 and TRBJ2-7; 9 positions match TRBD1. Germline lookup yields CDR1 MGHRA and CDR2 YSYEKL. V shed 6 bases and J 2 bases; nucleotides not matched to a gene: 5. The CDR3 is 14 residues long. The CDR3 here is CASSFRDRAYEQYF. Here the CDR3 DNA reads TGCGCCAGCAGTTTCCGGGACAGGGCCTACGAGCAGTACTTC.

This chain links TRBV6-4 with TRBJ1-5, with unresolved D. The CDR3 has 15 amino acids. Germline V gene lookup returns CDR1 MRHNA and CDR2 SNTAGT. V dropped 0 bases and J dropped 3 bases, with 9 bases sitting between them. CDR3 sequence (DNA): TGTGCCAGCAGTGACTCGCACAGCTACAATCAGCCCCAGCATTTT. Amino acid sequence: CASSDSHSYNQPQHF.